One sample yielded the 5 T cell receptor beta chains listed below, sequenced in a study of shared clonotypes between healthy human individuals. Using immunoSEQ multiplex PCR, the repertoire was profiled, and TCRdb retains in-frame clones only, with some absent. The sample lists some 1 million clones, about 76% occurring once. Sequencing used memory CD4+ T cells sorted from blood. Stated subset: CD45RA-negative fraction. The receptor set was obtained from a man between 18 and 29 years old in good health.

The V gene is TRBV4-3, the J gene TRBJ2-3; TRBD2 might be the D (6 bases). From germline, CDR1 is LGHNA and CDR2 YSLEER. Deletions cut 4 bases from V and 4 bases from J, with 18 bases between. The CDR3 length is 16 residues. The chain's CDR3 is CASSRGYGGFADTQYF. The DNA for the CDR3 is TGCGCCAGCAGCCGTGGGTATGGAGGGTTCGCAGATACGCAGTATTTT.

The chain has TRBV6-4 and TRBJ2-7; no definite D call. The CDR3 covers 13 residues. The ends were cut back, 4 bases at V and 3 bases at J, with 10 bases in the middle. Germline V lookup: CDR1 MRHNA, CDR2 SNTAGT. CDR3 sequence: CASSGLTVYEQYF. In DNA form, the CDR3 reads TGTGCCAGCAGTGGTTTAACTGTCTACGAGCAGTACTTC.

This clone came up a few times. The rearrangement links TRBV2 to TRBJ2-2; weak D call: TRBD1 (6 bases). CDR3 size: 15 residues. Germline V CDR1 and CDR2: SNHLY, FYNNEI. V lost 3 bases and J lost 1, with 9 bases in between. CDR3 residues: CASSDPRGNTGELFF. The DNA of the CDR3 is TGTGCCAGCAGTGATCCCAGGGGGAACACCGGGGAGCTGTTTTTT.

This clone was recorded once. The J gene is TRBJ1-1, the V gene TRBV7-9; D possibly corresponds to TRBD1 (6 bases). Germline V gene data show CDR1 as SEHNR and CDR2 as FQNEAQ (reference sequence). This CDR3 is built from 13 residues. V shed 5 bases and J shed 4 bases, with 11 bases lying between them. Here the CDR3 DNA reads TGTGCCAGCAGCCTCACAGGGACCACTGAAGCTTTCTTT. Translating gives CASSLTGTTEAFF.

The CDR3 reads CASSAGTYGYTF. DNA of the CDR3: TGCGCCAGCAGTGCAGGGACGTATGGCTACACCTTC. The gene calls are TRBV10-2 and TRBJ1-2; D may be TRBD1 (5 bases). Looked up from germline, CDR1 is WSHSY and CDR2 is SAAADI. The CDR3 extends over 12 amino acids. V was pared by 4 bases and J by 5 bases, with 8 bases between.